This T cell receptor beta chain was observed in a study of cytomegalovirus exposure and HLA in healthy donors. It was with 60 Vbeta and 13 Jbeta primers that the PCR ran. Some clones are missing from TCRdb's copy, which holds only in-frame ones; the method was immunoSEQ multiplex PCR. The repertoire holds 130,000 to 150,000 clones, with around 84% as singletons. The CDR3 extends over 19 amino acids. CDR1 is SGDLS, CDR2 YYNGEE, per germline. V lost 3 bases and J 4 bases, leaving 27 bases between the germline ends. A remark on this clone: What it binds is not known.

Whole-study results and caveats: A later analysis linked a missense variant in DCLRE1C to the trimming of TCR beta V and J genes. Equally common other TCR beta chains were less clonally expanded than HLA-associated ones, a later analysis found.

This chain connects TRBV9 to TRBJ2-3; a possible D gene is TRBD1 (6 bases). The sample was PBMCs. The source of this sequence is a man in his forties in good health and CMV-seropositive. The CDR3 loop reads CASSARTRSGALTADTQYF. The CDR3 bases are TGTGCCAGCAGCGCCAGGACGCGGTCAGGGGCGTTGACCGCAGATACGCAGTATTTT.